One sample yielded the 22 T cell receptor beta chains listed below, sequenced in a study of T-cell reconstitution after alpha-beta-depleted transplantation in children. Unique molecular identifiers were incorporated during preparation of the TCRbeta library. TCRdb passed the PCR reads through MiXCR, listing each CDR3 protein once. The sample has hundreds of thousands of distinct CDR3 sequences, roughly 7.8% seen once. These receptors are not linked to any known antigen. Study observations and caveats: Among T cells one year after transplant, newly produced cells accounted for most counts and diversity.

This specimen consisted of peripheral blood, obtained 360 days after TCRalphabeta/CD19-depleted stem cell transplant. Receptors originate from a female patient aged 2-15 years who had a stem cell transplant for Fanconi anemia, so the T cells may come from the graft donor.

At least ten counts were recorded for this clonotype. This chain links TRBV6-2 or TRBV6-3 with TRBJ2-2; tentative D call: TRBD1 (6 bases). Germline V CDR1 and CDR2: MNHEY, SVGEGT. This CDR3 spans 17 amino acids. The V end was cut by 3 bases, the J end by 2 bases, with 16 bases between. The CDR3 reads CASSYKQGSLNTGELFF. The CDR3 DNA is TGTGCCAGCAGTTATAAACAGGGATCTCTCAACACCGGGGAGCTGTTTTTT.

This clonotype was detected many times. V is TRBV14 and J is TRBJ2-3, with 7 bases matching TRBD1. The V and J ends lost 4 bases and 0 bases, in that order; junction bases with no gene match: 4. CDR3 length equals 15 residues. CDR1 and CDR2 (germline): SGHDN, FVKESK. The CDR3 nucleotides read TGTGCCAGCAGCCTCGGGACAGTTAGCACAGATACGCAGTATTTT. Amino acid sequence: CASSLGTVSTDTQYF.

The chain recombines TRBV6-5 with TRBJ2-7, with 7 bases lining up with TRBD2. The CDR3 totals 16 residues. Germline V gene data show CDR1 as MNHEY and CDR2 as SVGAGI. Trimming at V came to 0 bases and at J to 3 bases, leaving 8 bases not matched to a gene. The CDR3 DNA is TGTGCCAGCAGTTACTCGGGGGGGACGGCAGGCTACGAGCAGTACTTC. This encodes CASSYSGGTAGYEQYF.

This clonotype was recorded a few times. V usage is TRBV15 and J usage is TRBJ2-5, with D uncertain. Germline CDR1 is LNHNV and CDR2 is YYDKDF (reference sequence). V shed 1 base and J shed 3 bases, with 6 bases lying between them. The CDR3 spans 13 residues. The CDR3 loop reads CATSRAKEETQYF. The CDR3 DNA reads as TGTGCCACCAGCAGAGCAAAGGAAGAGACCCAGTACTTC. The entire variable domain, with the rest obtained from reference TRBV15 and TRBJ2-5, is as follows: DAMVIQNPRYQVTQFGKPVTLSCSQTLNHNVMYWYQQKSSQAPKLLFHYYDKDFNNEADTPDNFQSRRPNTSFCFLDIRSPGLGDTAMYLCATSRAKEETQYFGPGTRLLVL.

On this clonotype: A much larger clone sits a single nucleotide away, making a read error possible. This chain joins TRBV20-1 and TRBJ1-1; no clear D. Germline lookup yields CDR1 DFQATT and CDR2 SNEGSKA (reference sequence). The CDR3 totals 13 residues. CDR3 in DNA: TGCAGTGCTAGGAAGGTAGTGGGCACTAAAGCTTTCTTT. Its protein product is CSARKVVGTKAFF.

There are many counts of this clonotype. The rearrangement uses TRBV9 and TRBJ2-1; weak D call: TRBD2 (5 bases). V was trimmed by 0 bases and J by 7 bases, leaving 11 bases between them. There are 14 residues in the CDR3. Germline V gene sequence: CDR1 SGDLS, CDR2 YYNGEE. Here the CDR3 reads CASSVVGDRNEQFF. The CDR3 bases are TGTGCCAGCAGCGTAGTCGGGGATAGGAATGAGCAGTTCTTC.

This clonotype was counted many times. At one end the junction does not follow the germline gene, possibly because of a read error. This sequence joins TRBV6-2 or TRBV6-3 and TRBJ2-2, with D uncertain. This CDR3 has 11 residues. Per the germline V gene, CDR1 is MNHEY and CDR2 is SVGEGT. In DNA, the CDR3 is TGTGCCAGCAGCCTCACCAGGGAGCTGTTTTTT. This gives the protein CASSLTRELFF.

This clonotype has only a few counts. This chain connects TRBV7-9 to TRBJ1-3; the match to TRBD1 covers 7 bases. V dropped 5 bases and J dropped 0; count of bases not matched to a gene: 10. There are 17 residues in the CDR3. The germline CDR1 and CDR2 sequences are SEHNR and FQNEAQ (reference sequence). This CDR3 reads CASSQGGGGPSGNTIYF. In DNA form, the CDR3 reads TGTGCCAGCAGCCAGGGGGGTGGAGGCCCCTCTGGAAACACCATATATTTT.

This clonotype was seen repeatedly, ten times or more. The chain has TRBV7-8 and TRBJ1-4; D remains ambiguous. This CDR3 is 14 amino acids long. The germline gives CDR1 SGHVS, CDR2 FQNEAQ. Deletions cut 1 base from V and 11 bases from J, with 14 bases between. The CDR3 DNA reads TGTGCCAGCAGCTTAGACCGAGCCTCCCCGAAACTGTTTTTT. Translation gives CASSLDRASPKLFF.

The J gene is TRBJ1-5, the V gene TRBV28; 7 bases map to TRBD1. The germline gives CDR1 MDHEN, CDR2 SYDVKM. The V segment lost 3 bases and the J segment 4 bases; nucleotides outside the gene matches: 6. The CDR3 runs to 15 residues. The CDR3: CASSFWTGKNQPQHF. For the CDR3, the DNA is TGTGCCAGCAGTTTTTGGACAGGCAAGAATCAGCCCCAGCATTTT.

In this sample, this clonotype turned up a few times. This chain uses TRBV20-1 with TRBJ1-2; TRBD1 is a possible D gene (5 bases). V was trimmed by 0 bases and J by 10 bases, leaving 15 bases between them. The CDR3 has 13 residues. Germline CDR1 DFQATT, CDR2 SNEGSKA (reference sequence). The CDR3 DNA reads TGCAGTGCTAGAGAGTCGGGGGACCGTGACTACACCTTC. This translates into CSARESGDRDYTF.

This clonotype was recorded many times. The CDR3 DNA is TGTGCCAGCAGTTCGCCTACAGGGTCCCACGAGCAGTACTTC. Its protein product is CASSSPTGSHEQYF. The J gene is TRBJ2-7, the V gene TRBV6-5; D is perhaps TRBD1 (6 bases). CDR3 length: 14 amino acids. Germline CDR1 is MNHEY and CDR2 is SVGAGI. The V gene lost 4 bases and the J gene lost 5 bases, with 15 bases spanning the gap.

This clonotype came up a few times. The chain has TRBV27 and TRBJ1-6, with D unresolved. This CDR3 is built from 15 residues. V dropped 5 bases and J dropped 5 bases, with 13 bases sitting between them. Germline V gene lookup returns CDR1 MNHEY and CDR2 SMNVEV (reference sequence). The CDR3 is CASSPPAQDNSPLHF. In nucleotides, the CDR3 is TGTGCCAGCAGTCCCCCGGCGCAGGATAATTCACCCCTCCACTTT.

The chain joins TRBV4-2 to TRBJ2-1; D is possibly TRBD1 (6 bases). Deletions cut 10 bases from V and 0 bases from J, with 22 bases between. This CDR3 region has 17 residues. CDR1 is LGHNA and CDR2 is YNFKEQ in the germline V gene. CDR3 DNA sequence: TGTGCCATGGGCCCAGCCCCTACAGGGAACTCCTACAATGAGCAGTTCTTC. Protein: CAMGPAPTGNSYNEQFF.

There are many counts of this clonotype. The V and J genes are TRBV20-1 and TRBJ2-7; 10 nucleotides agree with TRBD2. Germline V gene lookup returns CDR1 DFQATT and CDR2 SNEGSKA (reference sequence). The CDR3 loop spans 14 amino acids. Trimming at V came to 4 bases and at J to 1 base, leaving 4 bases not matched to a gene. In DNA, the CDR3 is TGCAGTGCTATCTCACTAGCGGGATCCTACGAGCAGTACTTC. Translation: CSAISLAGSYEQYF.

This clonotype has at least ten counts. The V call is TRBV28, the J call TRBJ1-1; TRBD1 agrees at 8 bases. V lost 6 bases, J lost 10 bases, and 13 bases stayed unmatched. The CDR3 runs to 14 residues. Germline CDR1 and CDR2: MDHEN and SYDVKM. CDR3 nucleotides: TGTGCCAGCAGCCTCACTCCTCCGGGACAGGTAGCTTTCTTT. Protein sequence: CASSLTPPGQVAFF.

This clonotype has at least ten counts. Here the CDR3 reads CSARDPTASYEQYV. The CDR3 bases are TGCAGTGCTAGAGATCCAACGGCATCCTACGAGCAGTACGTC. The chain recombines TRBV20-1 with TRBJ2-7; unclear D gene. CDR3 size: 14 residues. Trimming removed 0 bases from V and 1 base from J, with 10 bases in between. Germline CDR1 is DFQATT and CDR2 is SNEGSKA (reference sequence).

This clonotype was recorded at least ten times. The gene calls are TRBV5-1 and TRBJ2-1, with 10 bases fitting TRBD2. Germline lookup yields CDR1 SGHRS and CDR2 YFSETQ. This CDR3 comprises 17 residues. V lost 1 base and J lost 8; bases outside the gene matches: 12. The CDR3 bases are TGCGCCAGCAGCTTGCCTCTCCCTAGCGGGAGTGTTTATGAGCAGTTCTTC. Protein: CASSLPLPSGSVYEQFF.

The V gene is TRBV9, the J gene TRBJ1-1; 9 bases align to TRBD1. The CDR3 contains 18 residues. V lost 1 base and J lost 1; bases outside the gene matches: 11. In germline, CDR1 is SGDLS, CDR2 YYNGEE. CDR3 amino acids: CASSVLRDRVSANTEAFF. The CDR3, as DNA: TGTGCCAGCAGCGTATTACGGGACAGGGTGAGCGCGAACACTGAAGCTTTCTTT. The whole variable domain, remainder taken from reference TRBV9 and TRBJ1-1, is DSGVTQTPKHLITATGQRVTLRCSPRSGDLSVYWYQQSLDQGLQFLIQYYNGEERAKGNILERFSAQQFPDLHSELNLSSLELGDSALYFCASSVLRDRVSANTEAFFGQGTRLTVV.

This clonotype was found many times. The chain recombines TRBV28 with TRBJ2-6; a weak D match, TRBD1 (6 bases). Trimming pared 6 bases from V and 1 base from J, leaving 10 bases between. The CDR3 length is 15 residues. CDR1 MDHEN and CDR2 SYDVKM come from the germline V gene. The chain's CDR3 is CASSQGMSGANVLTF. CDR3 DNA: TGTGCCAGCAGCCAGGGGATGTCTGGGGCCAACGTCCTGACTTTC.

This clonotype occurred many times. V usage is TRBV25-1 and J usage is TRBJ1-1, with D maybe TRBD1 (5 bases). The CDR3 is 14 residues long. Deletions cut 1 base from V and 0 bases from J, with 6 bases between. The germline CDR1 and CDR2 sequences are MGHDK and SYGVNS. The CDR3 DNA follows: TGTGCCAGCAGTGAATGGGGGATGAACACTGAAGCTTTCTTT. It translates to CASSEWGMNTEAFF. The entire variable domain, with the rest obtained from reference TRBV25-1 and TRBJ1-1, is as follows: EADIYQTPRYLVIGTGKKITLECSQTMGHDKMYWYQQDPGMELHLIHYSYGVNSTEKGDLSSESTVSRIRTEHFPLTLESARPSHTSQYLCASSEWGMNTEAFFGQGTRLTVV.

This clonotype has a count of ten or more. The rearrangement links TRBV6-2 or TRBV6-3 to TRBJ2-2; TRBD2 aligns across 10 bases. The germline gives CDR1 MNHEY, CDR2 SVGEGT. This CDR3 spans 17 amino acids. The J segment lost 7 bases and the V segment lost 6 bases, leaving 14 bases of the junction unmatched. The CDR3 DNA sequence: TGTGCCAGCAGGCCACGAATACTAGCGGGGCTCGGCGGGGAGCTGTTTTTT. It yields the protein CASRPRILAGLGGELFF.